This T cell receptor (beta chain) derives from a study of T cell responses to AZD1222 COVID-19 vaccine. Germline lookup yields CDR1 SGDLS and CDR2 YYNGEE. The CDR3 loop spans 14 amino acids. V was pared by 0 bases and J by 2 bases, with 8 bases between. Concerning this clone: Its cognate antigen is unknown.

Study findings and constraints: Of spike-specific TCRs, nearly half reportedly target regions left unmutated in variants. Only five to seven AZD1222 recipients tested seropositive at baseline.

Profiling relied on immunoSEQ multiplex PCR, and the TCRdb table lists in-frame clones only, not all of them. Of some 150,000 clones in the sample, approximately 92% were seen once. The input for sequencing was peripheral blood, taken 28 days after the second AZD1222 dose. J is TRBJ1-1 and V is TRBV9; D is ambiguous. The sequence was collected from an adult who received the AZD1222 COVID-19 vaccine. The CDR3 here is CASSVDQRNTEAFF. In nucleotides, the CDR3 is TGTGCCAGCAGCGTAGATCAGAGAAACACTGAAGCTTTCTTT. Filled out from reference TRBV9 and TRBJ1-1, the complete variable domain reads DSGVTQTPKHLITATGQRVTLRCSPRSGDLSVYWYQQSLDQGLQFLIQYYNGEERAKGNILERFSAQQFPDLHSELNLSSLELGDSALYFCASSVDQRNTEAFFGQGTRLTVV.